This passage covers 23 T cell receptor beta chains from one sample sequenced in a study of T cell changes during pregnancy in multiple sclerosis. Clones were sequenced by immunoSEQ multiplex PCR, and TCRdb holds only the in-frame ones, with some missing. The sample carries roughly 87,000 clones, about 94% recorded once. Sequenced material: peripheral blood, taken in the third trimester of pregnancy. The source of these receptors is a female donor in good health, enrolled as a control in a pregnancy study.

The chain couples TRBV5-3 to TRBJ2-1, with 8 bases lining up with TRBD2. TRBV5-3 is an ORF, with its function uncertain. Trimming cost V 2 bases and J 2 bases; bases outside gene matches: 9. The CDR3 is 17 amino acids. In DNA, the CDR3 is TGTGCCAGAAGCTTCAAGCCGGGAGGGGGGACCTACAATGAGCAGTTCTTC. Translating gives CARSFKPGGGTYNEQFF.

The chain couples TRBV2 to TRBJ2-7; 9 bases fit TRBD1. The trim removed 10 bases at V and 4 bases at J, leaving 17 bases unmatched. CDR3 length: 16 amino acids. The germline V gene has CDR1 SNHLY and CDR2 FYNNEI. CDR3 protein: CATSQGAGAPGYEQYF. The CDR3 nucleotides are TGTGCCACCTCACAGGGGGCGGGGGCTCCTGGGTACGAGCAGTACTTC.

Here the CDR3 DNA reads TGCGCCAGCAGTGAGAGCGGCCGGAACACTGAAGCTTTCTTT. Protein product: CASSESGRNTEAFF. This sequence joins TRBV10-2 and TRBJ1-1; no definite D call. CDR3 length: 14 residues. The V end was cut by 2 bases, the J end by 1 base, with 8 bases between. Germline V gene sequence: CDR1 WSHSY, CDR2 SAAADI.

This chain joins TRBV28 and TRBJ2-3; TRBD1 agrees at 8 bases. CDR3 size: 15 residues. V shed 3 bases, J shed 7 bases, and the junction held 9 bases outside the gene matches. CDR1 MDHEN and CDR2 SYDVKM come from the germline V gene. The CDR3 reads CASSLGDRLPYTQYF. In nucleotides, the CDR3 is TGTGCCAGCAGTTTGGGGGACAGGCTCCCGTATACGCAGTATTTT.

The V and J genes are TRBV5-5 and TRBJ2-3, with D possibly TRBD2 on 6 matching bases. The CDR3 sequence is 17 residues long. Trimming removed 4 bases at V and 0 bases at J, with 18 bases between. Germline V gene data show CDR1 as SGHKS and CDR2 as YYEKEE (reference sequence). CDR3 in amino acids: CASSMFPAGRSTDTQYF. The CDR3 bases are TGTGCCAGCAGCATGTTTCCCGCGGGGAGAAGCACAGATACGCAGTATTTT. The full variable domain, its missing parts supplied by reference TRBV5-5 and TRBJ2-3, is DAGVTQSPTHLIKTRGQQVTLRCSPISGHKSVSWYQQVLGQGPQFIFQYYEKEERGRGNFPDRFSARQFPNYSSELNVNALLLGDSALYLCASSMFPAGRSTDTQYFGPGTRLTVL.

J is TRBJ2-2 and V is TRBV6-5; 8 bases map to TRBD1. Germline loops: CDR1 MNHEY, CDR2 SVGAGI. V was pared by 2 bases and J by 6 bases, with 8 bases of the junction left unmatched. This CDR3 comprises 16 residues. In nucleotides, the CDR3 is TGTGCCAGCAGTTACCGGACAGGGATAATACCCGGGGAGCTGTTTTTT. Protein sequence: CASSYRTGIIPGELFF.

This clone was observed once. The chain carries TRBV2 and TRBJ2-7; D unclear. Germline V gene lookup returns CDR1 SNHLY and CDR2 FYNNEI. The CDR3 extends over 13 amino acids. V lost 2 bases and J 3 bases, leaving 8 bases between the germline ends. The DNA for the CDR3 is TGTGCCAGCAGTGAATCAGTTGACTACGAGCAGTACTTC. Protein sequence: CASSESVDYEQYF.

This chain joins TRBV18 and TRBJ1-5; no clear D. The CDR3 loop spans 14 amino acids. Germline values: CDR1 KGHSH, CDR2 LQKENI. Trimming cost V 2 bases and J 7 bases, with 12 bases left between them. CDR3 coding DNA: TGTGCCAGCTCACCATCCGGGGAAGTCCAGCCCCAGCATTTT. It yields the protein CASSPSGEVQPQHF.

For the CDR3, the DNA is TGTGCCAGCAGTGATTGGGGACAGTACACAGATACGCAGTATTTT. Translation: CASSDWGQYTDTQYF. The chain has TRBV6-1 and TRBJ2-3; TRBD1 matches 7 bases. This CDR3 is built from 15 residues. Unmatched junction bases numbered 5, after V lost 3 bases and J lost 2 bases. Germline CDR1 reads MNHNS; CDR2 reads SASEGT.

This clone was seen only once. The genes are TRBV11-2 and TRBJ2-1; TRBD2 might be the D (6 bases). The CDR3 covers 14 residues. The germline V gene encodes CDR1 SGHAT and CDR2 FQNNGV. V gave up 3 bases and J gave up 9 bases, with 15 bases separating them. The CDR3 here is CASSLLAAAAEQFF. In DNA form, the CDR3 reads TGTGCCAGCAGCTTGTTAGCGGCAGCTGCTGAGCAGTTCTTC.

This chain joins TRBV28 and TRBJ2-6, with D unresolved. CDR3 length: 14 residues. V lost 6 bases to trimming and J lost 0 bases, with 6 bases between them. Per the germline V gene, CDR1 is MDHEN and CDR2 is SYDVKM. The CDR3 sequence: CASSLYSGANVLTF. The CDR3 DNA is TGTGCCAGCAGCCTATACTCTGGGGCCAACGTCCTGACTTTC.

The V call is TRBV5-1, the J call TRBJ2-7; 7 bases line up with TRBD1. CDR1 and CDR2 (germline): SGHRS, YFSETQ. The CDR3 extends over 14 amino acids. V lost 0 bases and J lost 1; bases outside the gene matches: 1. CDR3 nucleotides: TGCGCCAGCAGCTTGGTGGGACAGTCCTACGAGCAGTACTTC. It translates to CASSLVGQSYEQYF. Full variable domain (remainder filled in from reference TRBV5-1 and TRBJ2-7): KAGVTQTPRYLIKTRGQQVTLSCSPISGHRSVSWYQQTPGQGLQFLFEYFSETQRNKGNFPGRFSGRQFSNSRSEMNVSTLELGDSALYLCASSLVGQSYEQYFGPGTRLTVT.

The rearrangement uses TRBV6-5 and TRBJ2-7, with 8 nucleotides matching TRBD2. The V gene end was trimmed by 0 bases and the J gene end by 5 bases; junction bases not matched to a gene: 9. CDR1 and CDR2 from the germline V gene are MNHEY and SVGAGI. CDR3 length equals 16 residues. CDR3 coding DNA: TGTGCCAGCAGTTACTCGAAGGCGGGAGGCTTCGACGAGCAGTACTTC. Residues: CASSYSKAGGFDEQYF.

The chain recombines TRBV21-1 with TRBJ2-1; the table's D call, TRBD1, has no DNA check behind it. TRBV21-1 is classified as a pseudogene. The CDR3 loop spans 15 amino acids. CDR3 bases: TGTGCCAGCAGCAAAGGGACAGGGAGGGACAATGAGCAGTTCTTC. Encoded protein: CASSKGTGRDNEQFF.

J is TRBJ1-1 and V is TRBV5-8; D is undetermined. V was cut by 6 bases and J by 4 bases, with 10 bases left in between. The CDR3 covers 12 residues. CDR1 is SGHTS, CDR2 YDEGEE, per germline. The CDR3: CASKAWSTEAFF. CDR3 DNA sequence: TGTGCCAGCAAAGCCTGGAGCACTGAAGCTTTCTTT.

The rearrangement links TRBV7-6 to TRBJ1-1; perhaps TRBD1 as D (6 bases). The V and J ends lost 5 bases and 0 bases respectively, with 16 bases between them. CDR1 is SGHVS, CDR2 FNYEAQ, per germline. This CDR3 spans 16 amino acids. The CDR3 region has the DNA TGTGCCAGCAGCCCGCCCCCGGGGGGCCTGAACACTGAAGCTTTCTTT. Its translation: CASSPPPGGLNTEAFF.

This clone was counted once. The chain uses TRBV27 and TRBJ2-3, with 9 bases matching TRBD2. Germline V gene sequence: CDR1 MNHEY, CDR2 SMNVEV (reference sequence). This CDR3 spans 14 amino acids. Trimming took 7 bases from V and 6 from J; bases not matched to a gene: 8. The CDR3 coding sequence is TGTGCCAGCACGAGGGGCGGGGGGGAGGATACGCAGTATTTT. Translated: CASTRGGGEDTQYF.

This chain links TRBV9 with TRBJ1-4; D may be TRBD1 (6 bases). Trimming removed 4 bases from V and 2 bases from J, with 12 bases in between. Germline values: CDR1 SGDLS, CDR2 YYNGEE. CDR3 length: 15 amino acids. CDR3 residues: CASSLTGHTNEKLFF. DNA of the CDR3: TGTGCCAGCAGCCTTACAGGGCATACTAATGAAAAACTGTTTTTT.

This chain connects TRBV13 to TRBJ2-5, with 7 positions matching TRBD1. The CDR3 is 13 residues long. V trimming: 3 bases; J trimming: 5 bases; junction bases outside the gene matches: 3. Germline V gene lookup returns CDR1 PRHDT and CDR2 FYEKMQ (reference sequence). CDR3 region: CASSLTGLETQYF. The CDR3 DNA sequence: TGTGCCAGCAGCTTGACAGGGTTGGAGACCCAGTACTTC.

This clone has a single count. The same CDR3 can be traced to other DNA sequences in this sample. The chain couples TRBV5-1 to TRBJ2-2, with D unclear. In germline, CDR1 is SGHRS, CDR2 YFSETQ. The V end lost 0 bases, the J end lost 0 bases, and 6 bases lay between the germline ends. The CDR3 length is 15 residues. The CDR3 DNA sequence: TGCGCCAGCAGCTTGGACTCCTCGAACACCGGGGAGCTGTTTTTT. The encoded protein is CASSLDSSNTGELFF.

The rearrangement links TRBV19 to TRBJ2-6; 9 nucleotides agree with TRBD1. The germline V gene has CDR1 LNHDA and CDR2 SQIVND (reference sequence). This CDR3 contains 19 residues. V gave up 3 bases and J gave up 2 bases; unmatched junction bases: 11. DNA of the CDR3: TGTGCCAGTAGTATTCTTGCGGGACAGGGTTTCACTGGGGCCAACGTCCTGACTTTC. It is translated as CASSILAGQGFTGANVLTF. Looking up the rest from reference TRBV19 and TRBJ2-6 gives the full variable domain: DGGITQSPKYLFRKEGQNVTLSCEQNLNHDAMYWYRQDPGQGLRLIYYSQIVNDFQKGDIAEGYSVSREKKESFPLTVTSAQKNPTAFYLCASSILAGQGFTGANVLTFGAGSRLTVL.

The V call is TRBV27, the J call TRBJ1-5; no firm D call. Deletions cut 3 bases from V and 0 bases from J, with 15 bases between. The CDR3 is made up of 17 amino acids. The germline V gene has CDR1 MNHEY and CDR2 SMNVEV (reference sequence). The CDR3: CASSFSSETYSNQPQHF. The CDR3 coding sequence is TGTGCCAGCAGTTTTTCGTCAGAGACTTATAGCAATCAGCCCCAGCATTTT.

The rearrangement links TRBV2 to TRBJ2-7, with D tentatively TRBD1 (5 bases). V dropped 0 bases and J dropped 0 bases, with 18 bases sitting between them. The germline CDR1 and CDR2 sequences are SNHLY and FYNNEI. This CDR3 contains 18 residues. CDR3 DNA sequence: TGTGCCAGCAGTGAAGCTATGGTAACAGGAAGATCCTCCTACGAGCAGTACTTC. Translated: CASSEAMVTGRSSYEQYF.